What follows are 10 T cell receptor beta chains derived from one specimen sequenced in a study of T cell responses to AZD1222 COVID-19 vaccine. Produced via immunoSEQ multiplex PCR; TCRdb's table is partial and in-frame only. The table lists about 140,000 clones, about nine tenths of them singletons, with approximately 4.8% in the top ten. Sequenced material: peripheral blood, taken on day 0 of AZD1222 vaccination. The receptors derive from an adult in good health.

The chain uses TRBV5-1 and TRBJ1-2; possible D gene TRBD1, 5 bases. Germline loops: CDR1 SGHRS, CDR2 YFSETQ. V lost 4 bases and J 0 bases, leaving 10 bases between the germline ends. CDR3 length: 14 amino acids. The CDR3 DNA reads TGCGCCAGCAGCATCGGGACCGCTAACTATGGCTACACCTTC. Its protein is CASSIGTANYGYTF.

The V gene is TRBV15, the J gene TRBJ1-1, with no clear D. Deletions cut 1 base from V and 5 bases from J, with 11 bases between. CDR3 length: 14 amino acids. Germline lookup yields CDR1 LNHNV and CDR2 YYDKDF (reference sequence). CDR3 in amino acids: CATSRVGERTEAFF. The CDR3 DNA reads as TGTGCCACCAGCAGAGTGGGAGAACGAACTGAAGCTTTCTTT.

This chain connects TRBV28 to TRBJ1-3; no definite D call. V dropped 7 bases and J dropped 4 bases, with 20 bases sitting between them. The CDR3 contains 16 residues. The germline CDR1 and CDR2 sequences are MDHEN and SYDVKM. This chain's CDR3 is CASTPAGRTTGNTIYF. CDR3 nucleotides: TGTGCCAGCACCCCGGCGGGCAGAACGACGGGAAACACCATATATTTT. The whole variable domain, filled in from reference TRBV28 and TRBJ1-3, reads DVKVTQSSRYLVKRTGEKVFLECVQDMDHENMFWYRQDPGLGLRLIYFSYDVKMKEKGDIPEGYSVSREKKERFSLILESASTNQTSMYLCASTPAGRTTGNTIYFGEGSWLTVV.

This clone was recorded once. The chain carries TRBV27 and TRBJ1-1, with a weak D call TRBD1 (6 bases). Germline V gives CDR1 MNHEY, CDR2 SMNVEV (reference sequence). The CDR3 is made up of 15 amino acids. Trimming pared 5 bases from V and 2 bases from J, leaving 15 bases between. The CDR3 DNA sequence: TGTGCCAGCAGTGCCGGACAGAATCTTAACACTGAAGCTTTCTTT. Protein: CASSAGQNLNTEAFF.

The rearrangement uses TRBV10-2 and TRBJ1-5; no clear D gene. The CDR3 has 12 residues. The V end lost 5 bases, the J end lost 6 bases, and 8 bases lay between the germline ends. The V gene's germline CDR1 is WSHSY and CDR2 SAAADI. The CDR3 DNA sequence: TGCGCCAGCAGTTTAAACACTCAGCCCCAGCATTTT. It specifies CASSLNTQPQHF.

The V and J genes are TRBV14 and TRBJ1-3; 10 nucleotides line up with TRBD1. This CDR3 is 13 amino acids long. CDR1 and CDR2 (germline): SGHDN, FVKESK. CDR3 DNA: TGTGACGCGACAGGGGGCCTCCGAAACACCATATATTTT. This sequence encodes CDATGGLRNTIYF.

The chain links TRBV5-1 to TRBJ2-3; 10 bases line up with TRBD2. Germline CDR1 and CDR2: SGHRS and YFSETQ. This CDR3 region has 14 residues. V trimming: 7 bases; J trimming: 2 bases; junction bases outside the gene matches: 4. CDR3 DNA sequence: TGCGCCAGCGGAGCGGGAGGGCACACAGATACGCAGTATTTT. This sequence encodes CASGAGGHTDTQYF.

The V call is TRBV1, the J call TRBJ2-7; the table's D call, TRBD2, has no DNA check behind it. TRBV1 is a listed pseudogene. The CDR3 spans 16 residues. For the CDR3, the DNA is TGCACCAGCAGCCAAGAGGGGGGCGGGAGGACCTACGAGCAGTACTTC. This translates into CTSSQEGGGRTYEQYF.

This sequence joins TRBV24-1 and TRBJ2-1; D remains ambiguous. Trimming stripped 2 bases from V and 5 bases from J, with 3 bases between. Germline V CDR1 and CDR2: KGHDR, SFDVKD. This CDR3 has 12 residues. The CDR3 region has the DNA TGTGCCACCAGTGATTCTGACAATGAGCAGTTCTTC. This sequence encodes CATSDSDNEQFF.

The chain employs TRBV19 and TRBJ2-1; D gene ambiguous. Germline CDR1 reads LNHDA; CDR2 reads SQIVND (reference sequence). The CDR3 runs to 14 residues. With 7 bases removed from V and 8 bases from J, the gap between germline ends came to 18 bases. The CDR3 sequence is CASIGKGSSYEQFF. The CDR3 coding sequence is TGTGCCAGTATTGGAAAGGGTTCGTCTTATGAGCAGTTCTTC.